This T cell receptor (beta chain) was found in a study of T cell responses to AZD1222 COVID-19 vaccine (dated by TCRdb to 2020 to 2022). About the study as a whole: Because spike-specific TCR depth and breadth did not differ between the two schedules, AZD1222 recipients who got a second dose at roughly 4 weeks were pooled with those who got a second dose at roughly 12 weeks. Trial participants were enrolled by age into 18-55, 56-69 and 70-plus year subgroups, with roughly 160, 29 and 62 TCR-sequenced participants respectively. A total of 233 trial participants underwent TCR sequencing, of whom more than 200 had received two doses of AZD1222 and around 26 had received two doses of the MenACWY control vaccine. General study outcomes and caveats: Because no day 14 peak-response samples were available, repertoires were characterized only after the peak T cell response. The 56-69-year group was small, and its depth increase did not reach significance, likely because of low power. After two AZD1222 doses, spike-specific TCR breadth and depth were significantly higher than at day 0 and than in MenACWY recipients. Only 5 to 7 AZD1222 recipients were SARS-CoV-2 seropositive at baseline, limiting conclusions about previously exposed vaccinees. CD4 TCRs associated with the vaccine covered the entire spike protein, and the dominant responses were in regions 160-218 and 743-854. Reportedly, close to half of the unique spike-specific TCRs recognized epitopes lying outside the regions that are mutated in the B.1.351 and B.1.1.7 variants. Participants were mostly white British, with more females than males. The authors suggested clonal diversity may have been underestimated.

The time point tag for this specimen amounts to: baseline before first vaccination. The vaccinee samples were drawn from two UK trials, COV001 and COV002, one of which was a single-blind randomized controlled phase 2/3 trial testing AZD1222 (ChAdOx1 nCoV-19) in healthy adults. For TCRbeta chain sequencing, PBMC samples were collected from trial participants at day 0 and at day 28 after the second dose. V loses 4 bases of germline sequence and J loses 8 bases, and the interval between the two ends is 12 bases. From cysteine to phenylalanine, the CDR3 is 12 amino acids long. Only CDR3 DNA remains: 36 bases, in frame from the first base. The germline V gene sets CDR1 to SGHRS and CDR2 to YFSETQ. The CDR3 regions of human TCRbeta chains were analyzed by immunosequencing. The original pipeline was this. TCRs in the repertoires were compared against a reference library of SARS-CoV-2-specific TCRs that had been generated with the MIRA antigen-specificity platform. Breadth was defined as the fraction of unique TCRs that were SARS-CoV-2-associated, and depth was defined as the fraction of total T cells that were SARS-CoV-2-associated. Each spike-specific TCR was assigned to its reactive spike region and to a CD4 or CD8 class using the MIRA data. Log10-transformed breadth and depth values were compared by one-way ANOVA with Sidak's multiple comparisons tests. TCRdb holds this immuneACCESS table with in-frame rearrangements only. Some clones are missing; in checked studies, unresolved V genes explain under half, and the rest has no known cause. Clonal size and the V and J genes are those of that table, whereas D and trimming came from the DNA. The sample records 140,000 to 150,000 clones, roughly 91% of which are singletons. More than 1.3% of the sample goes to the ten largest clones.

Note on this clone: The antigen this receptor binds is unknown. Per-base quality was not reported, and no clone a single base away is much larger than it.

This material consisted of peripheral blood, taken on day 0 of AZD1222 vaccination. The chain uses TRBV5-1 and TRBJ1-2; 5 matching bases give a weak D call of TRBD1. This TCR came from an adult in good health. The CDR3 loop reads CASSPVGGGYTF. At the DNA level, the sequence is TGCGCCAGCAGCCCCGTCGGGGGAGGCTACACCTTC.